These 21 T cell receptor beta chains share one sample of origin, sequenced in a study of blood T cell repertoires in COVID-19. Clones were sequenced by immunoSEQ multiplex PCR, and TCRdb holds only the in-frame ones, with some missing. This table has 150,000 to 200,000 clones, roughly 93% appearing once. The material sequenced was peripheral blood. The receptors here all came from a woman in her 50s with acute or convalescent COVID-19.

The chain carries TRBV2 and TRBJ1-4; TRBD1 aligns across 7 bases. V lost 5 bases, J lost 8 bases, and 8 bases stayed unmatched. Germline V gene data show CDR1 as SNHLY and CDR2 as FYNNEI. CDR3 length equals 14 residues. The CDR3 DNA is TGTGCCAGCAGTACACAGGGGCACGGGGAAAAACTGTTTTTT. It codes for CASSTQGHGEKLFF.

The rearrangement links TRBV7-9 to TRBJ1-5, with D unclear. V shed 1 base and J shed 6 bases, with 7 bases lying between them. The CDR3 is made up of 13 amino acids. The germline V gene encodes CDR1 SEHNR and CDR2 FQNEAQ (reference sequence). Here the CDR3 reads CASSLGGGQPQHF. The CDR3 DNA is TGTGCCAGCAGCTTAGGTGGAGGTCAGCCCCAGCATTTT.

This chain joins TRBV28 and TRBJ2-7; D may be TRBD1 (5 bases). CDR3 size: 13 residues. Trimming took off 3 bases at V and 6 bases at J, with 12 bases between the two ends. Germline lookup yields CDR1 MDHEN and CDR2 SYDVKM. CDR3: CASSLYRRSEQYF. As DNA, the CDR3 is TGTGCCAGCAGTTTGTACAGGAGATCCGAGCAGTACTTC.

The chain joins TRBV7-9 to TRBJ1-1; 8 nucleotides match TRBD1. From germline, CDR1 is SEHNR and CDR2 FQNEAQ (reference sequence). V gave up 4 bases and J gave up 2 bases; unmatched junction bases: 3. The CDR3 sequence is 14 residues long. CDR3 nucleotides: TGTGCCAGCAGCTGGGACAGGAGAAACACTGAAGCTTTCTTT. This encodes CASSWDRRNTEAFF.

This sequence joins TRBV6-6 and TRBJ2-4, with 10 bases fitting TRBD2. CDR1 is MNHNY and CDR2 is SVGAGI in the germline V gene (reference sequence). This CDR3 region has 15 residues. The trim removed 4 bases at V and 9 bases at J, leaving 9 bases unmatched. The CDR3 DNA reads TGTGCCAGCAGTTCCACGACTAGCGGGCAGAGCATTCAGTACTTC. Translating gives CASSSTTSGQSIQYF.

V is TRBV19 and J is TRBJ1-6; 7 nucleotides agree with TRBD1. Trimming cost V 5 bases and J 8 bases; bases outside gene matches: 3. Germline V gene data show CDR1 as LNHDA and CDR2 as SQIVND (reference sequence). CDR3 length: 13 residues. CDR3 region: CASSSDRDSPLHF. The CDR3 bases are TGTGCCAGTAGTTCCGACAGGGATTCACCCCTCCACTTT.

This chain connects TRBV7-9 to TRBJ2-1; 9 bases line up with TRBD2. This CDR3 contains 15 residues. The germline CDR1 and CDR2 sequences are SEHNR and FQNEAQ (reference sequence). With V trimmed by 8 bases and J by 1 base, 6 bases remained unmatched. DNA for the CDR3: TGTGCCAGCTTTGGTAGCGGGAGATCCTACAATGAGCAGTTCTTC. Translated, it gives CASFGSGRSYNEQFF.

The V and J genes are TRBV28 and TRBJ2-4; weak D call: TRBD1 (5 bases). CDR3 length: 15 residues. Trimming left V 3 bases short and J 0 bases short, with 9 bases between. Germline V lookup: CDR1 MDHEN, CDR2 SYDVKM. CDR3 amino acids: CASSFQGLAKNIQYF. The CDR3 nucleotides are TGTGCCAGCAGTTTTCAGGGTCTAGCCAAAAACATTCAGTACTTC.

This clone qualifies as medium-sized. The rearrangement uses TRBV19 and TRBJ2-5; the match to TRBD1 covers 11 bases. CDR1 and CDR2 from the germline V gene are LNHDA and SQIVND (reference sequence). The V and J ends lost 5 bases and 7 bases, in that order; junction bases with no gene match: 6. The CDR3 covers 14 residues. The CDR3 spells CASSASGTGGTQYF. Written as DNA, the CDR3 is TGTGCCAGTAGTGCCTCCGGGACAGGGGGGACCCAGTACTTC. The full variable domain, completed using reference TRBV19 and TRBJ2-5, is DGGITQSPKYLFRKEGQNVTLSCEQNLNHDAMYWYRQDPGQGLRLIYYSQIVNDFQKGDIAEGYSVSREKKESFPLTVTSAQKNPTAFYLCASSASGTGGTQYFGPGTRLLVL.

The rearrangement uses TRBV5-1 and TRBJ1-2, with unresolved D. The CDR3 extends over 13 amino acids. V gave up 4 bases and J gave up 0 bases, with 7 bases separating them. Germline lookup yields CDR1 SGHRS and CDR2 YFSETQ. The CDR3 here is CASSGRANYGYTF. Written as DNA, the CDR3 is TGCGCCAGCAGCGGGAGGGCTAACTATGGCTACACCTTC.

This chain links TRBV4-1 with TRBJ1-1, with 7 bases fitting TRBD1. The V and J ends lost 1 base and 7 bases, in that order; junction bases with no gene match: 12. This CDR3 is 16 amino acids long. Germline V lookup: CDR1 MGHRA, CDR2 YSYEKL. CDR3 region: CASSQAVITRDSEAFF. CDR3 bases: TGCGCCAGCAGCCAAGCTGTGATTACCAGGGACAGTGAAGCTTTCTTT.

CDR3: CSVAGRQGKGGEQFF. The CDR3, as DNA: TGCAGCGTCGCGGGACGACAGGGAAAAGGGGGTGAGCAGTTCTTC. This sequence joins TRBV29-1 and TRBJ2-1; TRBD1 is a possible D gene (7 bases). CDR3 length equals 15 residues. The V gene lost 6 bases and the J gene lost 9 bases, with 24 bases spanning the gap. In germline, CDR1 is SQVTM, CDR2 ANQGSEA.

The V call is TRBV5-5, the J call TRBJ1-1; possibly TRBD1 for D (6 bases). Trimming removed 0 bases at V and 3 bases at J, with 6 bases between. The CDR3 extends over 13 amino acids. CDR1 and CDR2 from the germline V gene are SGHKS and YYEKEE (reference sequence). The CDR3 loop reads CASSLDRDTEAFF. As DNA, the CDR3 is TGTGCCAGCAGCTTGGACAGGGACACTGAAGCTTTCTTT.

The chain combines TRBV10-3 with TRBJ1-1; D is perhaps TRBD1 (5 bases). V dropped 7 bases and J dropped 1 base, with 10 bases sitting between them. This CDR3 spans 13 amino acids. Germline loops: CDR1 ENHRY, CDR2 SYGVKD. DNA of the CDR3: TGTGCCATCACGGCGGGGACGAACACTGAAGCTTTCTTT. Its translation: CAITAGTNTEAFF.

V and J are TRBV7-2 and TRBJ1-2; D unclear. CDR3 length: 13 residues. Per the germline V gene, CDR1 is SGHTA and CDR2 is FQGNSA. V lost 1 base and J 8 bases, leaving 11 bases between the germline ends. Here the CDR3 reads CASSLEGGFGYTF. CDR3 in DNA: TGTGCCAGCAGCTTAGAGGGAGGGTTCGGCTACACCTTC.

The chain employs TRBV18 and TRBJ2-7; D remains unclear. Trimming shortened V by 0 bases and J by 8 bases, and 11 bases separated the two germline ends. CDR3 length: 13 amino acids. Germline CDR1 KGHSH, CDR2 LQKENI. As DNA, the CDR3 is TGTGCCAGCTCACCACCGGGCCTCCAAAAGCAGTACTTC. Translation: CASSPPGLQKQYF.

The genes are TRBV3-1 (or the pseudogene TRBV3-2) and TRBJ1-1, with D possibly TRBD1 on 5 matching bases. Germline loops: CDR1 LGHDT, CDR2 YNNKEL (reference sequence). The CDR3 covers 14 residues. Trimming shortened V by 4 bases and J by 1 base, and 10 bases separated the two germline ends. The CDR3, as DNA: TGTGCCAGCAGCCTAAGACAGCAGAACACTGAAGCTTTCTTT. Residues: CASSLRQQNTEAFF.

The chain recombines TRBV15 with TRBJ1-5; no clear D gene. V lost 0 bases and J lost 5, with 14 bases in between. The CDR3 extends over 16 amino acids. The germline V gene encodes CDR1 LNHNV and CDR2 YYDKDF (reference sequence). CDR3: CATSRDYMRGHQPQHF. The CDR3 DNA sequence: TGTGCCACCAGCAGAGATTACATGCGGGGTCATCAGCCCCAGCATTTT. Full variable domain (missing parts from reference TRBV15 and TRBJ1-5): DAMVIQNPRYQVTQFGKPVTLSCSQTLNHNVMYWYQQKSSQAPKLLFHYYDKDFNNEADTPDNFQSRRPNTSFCFLDIRSPGLGDTAMYLCATSRDYMRGHQPQHFGDGTRLSIL.

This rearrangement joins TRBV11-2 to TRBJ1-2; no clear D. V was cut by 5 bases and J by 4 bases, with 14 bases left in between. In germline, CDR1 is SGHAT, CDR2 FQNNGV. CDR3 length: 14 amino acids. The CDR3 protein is CASSLPLAFYGYTF. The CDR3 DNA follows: TGTGCCAGCAGCCTACCCCTAGCCTTCTATGGCTACACCTTC.

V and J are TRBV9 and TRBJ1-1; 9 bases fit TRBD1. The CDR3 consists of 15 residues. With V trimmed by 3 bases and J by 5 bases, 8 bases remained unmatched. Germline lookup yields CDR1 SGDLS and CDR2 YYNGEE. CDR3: CASSGRTGAGTEAFF. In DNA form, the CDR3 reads TGTGCCAGCAGCGGAAGGACAGGGGCTGGAACTGAAGCTTTCTTT.

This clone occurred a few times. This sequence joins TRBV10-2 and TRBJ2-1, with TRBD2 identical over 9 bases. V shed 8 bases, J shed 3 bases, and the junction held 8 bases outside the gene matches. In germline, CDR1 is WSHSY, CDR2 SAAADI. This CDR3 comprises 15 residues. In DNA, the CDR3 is TGCGCCAGCGCGTTGACTAGCGGAGTCTACAATGAGCAGTTCTTC. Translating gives CASALTSGVYNEQFF.